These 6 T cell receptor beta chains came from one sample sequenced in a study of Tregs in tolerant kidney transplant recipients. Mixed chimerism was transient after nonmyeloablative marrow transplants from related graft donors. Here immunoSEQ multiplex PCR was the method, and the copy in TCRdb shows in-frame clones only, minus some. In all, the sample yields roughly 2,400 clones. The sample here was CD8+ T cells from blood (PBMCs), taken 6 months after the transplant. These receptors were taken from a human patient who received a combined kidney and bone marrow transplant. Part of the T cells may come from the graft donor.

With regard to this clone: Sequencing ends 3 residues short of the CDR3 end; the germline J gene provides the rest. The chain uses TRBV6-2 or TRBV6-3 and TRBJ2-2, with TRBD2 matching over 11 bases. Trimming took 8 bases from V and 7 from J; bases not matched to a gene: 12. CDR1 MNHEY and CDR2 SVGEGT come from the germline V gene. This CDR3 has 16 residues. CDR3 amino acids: CASLLGLAVPVGELFF. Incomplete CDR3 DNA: TGTGCCAGCCTACTGGGACTAGCGGTCCCGGTCGGGGAG.

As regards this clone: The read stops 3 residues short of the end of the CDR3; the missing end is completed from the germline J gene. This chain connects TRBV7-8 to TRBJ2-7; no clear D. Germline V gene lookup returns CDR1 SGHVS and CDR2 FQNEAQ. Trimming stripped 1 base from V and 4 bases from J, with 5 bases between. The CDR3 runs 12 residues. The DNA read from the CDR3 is TGTGCCAGCAGCTTAGTAGTTTACGAG. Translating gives CASSLVVYE. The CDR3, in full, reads CASSLVVYEQYF.

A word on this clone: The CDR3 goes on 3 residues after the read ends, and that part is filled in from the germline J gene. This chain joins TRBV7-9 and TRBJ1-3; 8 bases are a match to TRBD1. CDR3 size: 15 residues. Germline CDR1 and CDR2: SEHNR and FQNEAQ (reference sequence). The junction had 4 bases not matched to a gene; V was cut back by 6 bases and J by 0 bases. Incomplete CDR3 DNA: TGTGCCAGCAGGTCACAGGGGGTCTCTGGAAACACC. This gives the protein CASRSQGVSGNT. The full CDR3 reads CASRSQGVSGNTIYF.

CDR3 protein: CATTGDSYEQYF. The CDR3 bases that were read are TGTGCCACCACGGGGGATTCCTACGAG. The chain is built from TRBV19 and TRBJ2-7; D may be TRBD2 (6 bases). The missing CDR3 end, 3 residues past where the read stops, is filled in from the germline J gene. Germline-derived CDR1 and CDR2 are LNHDA and SQIVND (reference sequence). The CDR3 totals 12 residues. Trimming removed 10 bases at V and 1 base at J, with 11 bases between.

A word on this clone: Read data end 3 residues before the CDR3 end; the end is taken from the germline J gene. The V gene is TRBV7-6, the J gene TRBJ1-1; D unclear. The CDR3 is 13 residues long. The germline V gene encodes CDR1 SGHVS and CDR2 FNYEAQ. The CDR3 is CASSPSRGQPAFF. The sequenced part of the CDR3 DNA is TGTGCCAGCAGCCCCTCACGAGGGCAGCCC.

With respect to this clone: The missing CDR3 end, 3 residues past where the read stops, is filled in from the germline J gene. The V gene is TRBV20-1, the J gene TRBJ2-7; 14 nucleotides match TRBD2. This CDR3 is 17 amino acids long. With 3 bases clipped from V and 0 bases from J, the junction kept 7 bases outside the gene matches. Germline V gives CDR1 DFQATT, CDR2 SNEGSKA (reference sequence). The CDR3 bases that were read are TGCAGTGCTAGGGGACTAGCGGGAGAGGGGAACTCCTACGAG. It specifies CSARGLAGEGNSYE. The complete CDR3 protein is CSARGLAGEGNSYEQYF.